This is a list of T cell receptor beta chains from one sample in a study of identical twins' blood T cells. TCRdb called the 5' RACE reads again in MiXCR, with one record for every CDR3 protein. The table shows 350,000 to 400,000 distinct CDR3 sequences, with about 28% occurring only once. The sample was PBMCs. The receptors originated from a woman aged 18-55 years in good health. Each CDR3 is given with its conserved first and last residue. A D gene is named only where the DNA matches it firmly. Rows may omit the clone size; those that give it use once, few, many or a size class.

clone_size j_call d_call v_call cdr3_aa cdr3_nt
many TRBJ1-1 . TRBV6-5 CASSSPGAGEAFF TGTGCCAGCAGCTCCCCGGGGGCAGGTGAAGCTTTCTTT
many TRBJ2-3 . TRBV12-3/TRBV12-4 CASSFGDTQYF TGTGCCAGCAGTTTTGGAGATACGCAGTATTTT
. TRBJ2-3 TRBD2 TRBV4-2 CASSQEGSGGGNTQYF TGTGCCAGCAGCCAAGAGGGTAGCGGGGGTGGTAATACGCAGTATTTT
few TRBJ1-4 . TRBV12-3/TRBV12-4 CASRIGGVEKLFF TGTGCCAGTAGGATCGGGGGAGTCGAAAAACTGTTTTTT
few TRBJ1-2 TRBD1 TRBV19 CASLQRPGTGRNSDGYTF TGTGCCAGCTTACAACGACCCGGGACAGGGAGAAATTCCGATGGCTACACCTTC
few TRBJ2-3 . TRBV5-1 CASSPSVTDTQYF TGCGCCAGCAGCCCCTCAGTCACAGATACGCAGTATTTT
. TRBJ2-2 TRBD1 TRBV2 CASSEEQGAVGELFF TGTGCCAGCAGTGAAGAACAGGGGGCTGTCGGGGAGCTGTTTTTT
. TRBJ2-7 . TRBV6-6 CACSYSRGGSIYEQYF TGTGCCTGCAGTTACTCGAGGGGGGGCAGTATCTACGAGCAGTACTTC
few TRBJ2-7 TRBD2 TRBV30 CAWSFTSAGYEQYF TGTGCCTGGAGTTTCACTAGCGCAGGCTACGAGCAGTACTTC
few TRBJ2-1 . TRBV20-1 CSARDLPSARNEQFF TGCAGTGCTAGAGATCTTCCCTCCGCCCGGAATGAGCAGTTCTTC